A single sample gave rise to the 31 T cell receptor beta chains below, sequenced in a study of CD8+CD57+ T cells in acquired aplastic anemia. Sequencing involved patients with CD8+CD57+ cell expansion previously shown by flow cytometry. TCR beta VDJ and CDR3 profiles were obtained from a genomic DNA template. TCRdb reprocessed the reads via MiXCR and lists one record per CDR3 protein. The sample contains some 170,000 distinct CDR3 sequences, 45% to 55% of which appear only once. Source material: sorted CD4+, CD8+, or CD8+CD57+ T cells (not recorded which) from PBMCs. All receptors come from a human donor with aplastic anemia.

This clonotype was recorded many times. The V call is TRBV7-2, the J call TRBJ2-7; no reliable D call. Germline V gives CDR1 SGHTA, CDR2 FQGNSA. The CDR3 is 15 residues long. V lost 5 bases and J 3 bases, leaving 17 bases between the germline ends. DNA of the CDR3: TGTGCCAGCAGCCCACCCGGCGGCAATTTCTACGAGCAGTACTTC. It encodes CASSPPGGNFYEQYF.

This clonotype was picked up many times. The CDR3 protein is CASTPQGRDQPQHF. CDR3 in DNA: TGTGCCAGCACCCCACAGGGAAGGGACCAGCCCCAGCATTTT. The chain employs TRBV6-5 and TRBJ1-5; possible D gene TRBD1, 6 bases. The CDR3 totals 14 residues. Germline V gene data show CDR1 as MNHEY and CDR2 as SVGAGI. V shed 7 bases and J shed 7 bases, with 17 bases lying between them.

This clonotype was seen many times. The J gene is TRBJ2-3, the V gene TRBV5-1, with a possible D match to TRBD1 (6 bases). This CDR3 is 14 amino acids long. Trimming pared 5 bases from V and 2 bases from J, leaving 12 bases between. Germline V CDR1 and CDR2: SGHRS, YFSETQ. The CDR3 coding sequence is TGCGCCAGCAGACCCGGACAGATCACAGATACGCAGTATTTT. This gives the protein CASRPGQITDTQYF.

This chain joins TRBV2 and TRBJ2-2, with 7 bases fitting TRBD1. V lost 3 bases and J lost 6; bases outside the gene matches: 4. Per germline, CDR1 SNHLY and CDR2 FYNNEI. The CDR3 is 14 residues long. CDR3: CASSDRQGPGELFF. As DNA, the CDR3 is TGTGCCAGCAGTGATCGACAGGGACCCGGGGAGCTGTTTTTT. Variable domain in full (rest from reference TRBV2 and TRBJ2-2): EPEVTQTPSHQVTQMGQEVILRCVPISNHLYFYWYRQILGQKVEFLVSFYNNEISEKSEIFDDQFSVERPDGSNFTLKIRSTKLEDSAMYFCASSDRQGPGELFFGEGSRLTVL.

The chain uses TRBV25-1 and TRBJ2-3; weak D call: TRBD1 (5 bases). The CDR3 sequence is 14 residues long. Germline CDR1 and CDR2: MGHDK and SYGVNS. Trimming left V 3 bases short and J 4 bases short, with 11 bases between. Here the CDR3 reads CASSDRAGSDTQYF. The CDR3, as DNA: TGTGCCAGCAGTGATCGGGCAGGGTCAGATACGCAGTATTTT.

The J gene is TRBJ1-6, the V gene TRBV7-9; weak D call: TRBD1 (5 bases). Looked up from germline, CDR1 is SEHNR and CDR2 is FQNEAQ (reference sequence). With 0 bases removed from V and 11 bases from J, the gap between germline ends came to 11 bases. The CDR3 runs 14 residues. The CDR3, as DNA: TGTGCCAGCAGCTTAGCGGGGGTTGCGGCACCCCTCCACTTT. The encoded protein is CASSLAGVAAPLHF. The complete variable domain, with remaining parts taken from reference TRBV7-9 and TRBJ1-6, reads DTGVSQNPRHKITKRGQNVTFRCDPISEHNRLYWYRQTLGQGPEFLTYFQNEAQLEKSRLLSDRFSAERPKGSFSTLEIQRTEQGDSAMYLCASSLAGVAAPLHFGNGTRLTVT.

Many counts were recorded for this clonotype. CDR3 in amino acids: CASSIGTSGHNTDTQYF. The CDR3 DNA sequence: TGTGCCAGCAGCATCGGGACTAGCGGGCATAACACAGATACGCAGTATTTT. The V call is TRBV5-6, the J call TRBJ2-3, with TRBD2 matching 12 bases. Germline V gene lookup returns CDR1 SGHDT and CDR2 YYEEEE. V dropped 4 bases and J dropped 2; count of bases not matched to a gene: 8. This CDR3 is built from 17 residues.

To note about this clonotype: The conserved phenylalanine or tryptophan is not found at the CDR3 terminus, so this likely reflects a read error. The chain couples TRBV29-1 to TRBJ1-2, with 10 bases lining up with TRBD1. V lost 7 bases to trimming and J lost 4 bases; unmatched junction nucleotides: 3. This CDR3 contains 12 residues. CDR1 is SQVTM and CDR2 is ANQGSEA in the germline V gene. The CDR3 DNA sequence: TGCAGCGCTGGGGACAGGGGCTATGGCTACACCCTC. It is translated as CSAGDRGYGYTL.

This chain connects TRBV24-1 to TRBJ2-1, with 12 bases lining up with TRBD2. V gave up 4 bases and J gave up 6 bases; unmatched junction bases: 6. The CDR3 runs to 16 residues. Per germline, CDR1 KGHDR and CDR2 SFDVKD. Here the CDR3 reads CATSDYGLAGSNEQFF. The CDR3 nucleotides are TGTGCCACCAGTGACTATGGACTAGCGGGATCCAATGAGCAGTTCTTC.

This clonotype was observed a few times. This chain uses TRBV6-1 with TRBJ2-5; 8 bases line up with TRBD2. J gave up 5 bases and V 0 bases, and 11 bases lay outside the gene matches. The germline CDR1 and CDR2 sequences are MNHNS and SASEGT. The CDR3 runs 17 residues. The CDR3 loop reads CASSEALGAGGYETQYF. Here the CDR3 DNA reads TGTGCCAGCAGTGAAGCGCTTGGGGCGGGGGGTTATGAGACCCAGTACTTC.

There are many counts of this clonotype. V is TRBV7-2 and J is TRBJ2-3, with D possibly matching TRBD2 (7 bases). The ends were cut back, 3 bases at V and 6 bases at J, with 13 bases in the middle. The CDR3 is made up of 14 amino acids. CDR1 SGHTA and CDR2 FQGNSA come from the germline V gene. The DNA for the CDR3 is TGTGCCAGCAGCTTGTCGGGGGGCTGGGATACGCAGTATTTT. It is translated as CASSLSGGWDTQYF.

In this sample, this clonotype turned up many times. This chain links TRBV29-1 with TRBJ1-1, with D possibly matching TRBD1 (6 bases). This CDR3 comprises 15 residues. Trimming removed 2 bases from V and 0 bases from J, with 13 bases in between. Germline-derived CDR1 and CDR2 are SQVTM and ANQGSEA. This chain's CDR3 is CSVEKGGTMNTEAFF. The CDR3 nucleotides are TGCAGCGTTGAAAAGGGGGGAACCATGAACACTGAAGCTTTCTTT.

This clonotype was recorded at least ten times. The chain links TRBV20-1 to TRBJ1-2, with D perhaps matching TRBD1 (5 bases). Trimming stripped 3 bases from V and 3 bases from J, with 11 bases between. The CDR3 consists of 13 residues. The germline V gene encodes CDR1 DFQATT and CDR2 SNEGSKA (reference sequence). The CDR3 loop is CSASGQGHYGYTF. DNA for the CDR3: TGCAGTGCTAGCGGGCAGGGACACTATGGCTACACCTTC.

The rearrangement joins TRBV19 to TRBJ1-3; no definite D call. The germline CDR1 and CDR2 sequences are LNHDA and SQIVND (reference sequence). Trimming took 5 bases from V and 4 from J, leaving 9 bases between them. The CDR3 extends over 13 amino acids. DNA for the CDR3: TGTGCCAGTAGTTTCACCGTAGGAAACACCATATATTTT. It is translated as CASSFTVGNTIYF.

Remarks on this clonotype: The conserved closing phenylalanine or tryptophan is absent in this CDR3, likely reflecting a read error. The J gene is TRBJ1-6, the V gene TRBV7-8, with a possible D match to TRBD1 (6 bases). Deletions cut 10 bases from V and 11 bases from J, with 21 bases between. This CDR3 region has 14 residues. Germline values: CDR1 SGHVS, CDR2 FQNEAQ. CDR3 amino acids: CATRDHEGETPLHS. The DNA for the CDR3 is TGTGCCACCCGAGACCACGAGGGGGAGACACCCCTCCACTCT.

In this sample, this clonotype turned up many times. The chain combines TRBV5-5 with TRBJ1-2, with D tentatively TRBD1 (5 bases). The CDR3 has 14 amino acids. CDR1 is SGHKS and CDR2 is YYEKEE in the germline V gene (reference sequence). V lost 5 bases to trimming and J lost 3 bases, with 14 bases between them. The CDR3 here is CASRGVTPDYGYTF. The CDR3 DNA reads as TGTGCCAGCAGAGGGGTAACACCGGACTATGGCTACACCTTC.

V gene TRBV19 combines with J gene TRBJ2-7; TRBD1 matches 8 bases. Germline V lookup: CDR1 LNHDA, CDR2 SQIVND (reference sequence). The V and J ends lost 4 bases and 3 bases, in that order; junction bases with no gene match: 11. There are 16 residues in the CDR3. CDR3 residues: CASSTGLETGDYEQYF. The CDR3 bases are TGTGCCAGTAGTACGGGGCTCGAGACAGGGGACTACGAGCAGTACTTC.

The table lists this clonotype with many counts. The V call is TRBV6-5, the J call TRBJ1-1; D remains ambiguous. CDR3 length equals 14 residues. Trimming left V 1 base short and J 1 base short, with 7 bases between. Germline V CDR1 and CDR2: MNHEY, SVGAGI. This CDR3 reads CASSYFAGNTEAFF. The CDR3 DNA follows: TGTGCCAGCAGTTACTTCGCAGGGAACACTGAAGCTTTCTTT.

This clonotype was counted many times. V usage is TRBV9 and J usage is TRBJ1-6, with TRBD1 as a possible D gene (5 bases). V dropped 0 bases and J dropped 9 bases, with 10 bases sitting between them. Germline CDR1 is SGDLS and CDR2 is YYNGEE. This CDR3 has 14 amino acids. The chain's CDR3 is CASSVAGGASPLHF. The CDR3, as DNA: TGTGCCAGCAGCGTAGCCGGGGGTGCTTCACCCCTCCACTTT.

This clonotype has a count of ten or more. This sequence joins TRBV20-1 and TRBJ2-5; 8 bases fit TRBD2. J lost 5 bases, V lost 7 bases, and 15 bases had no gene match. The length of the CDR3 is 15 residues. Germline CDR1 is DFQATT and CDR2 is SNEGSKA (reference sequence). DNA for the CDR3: TGCAGTGTATCAGCGGGGGCTCTGGAATCGGAGACCCAGTACTTC. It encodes CSVSAGALESETQYF.

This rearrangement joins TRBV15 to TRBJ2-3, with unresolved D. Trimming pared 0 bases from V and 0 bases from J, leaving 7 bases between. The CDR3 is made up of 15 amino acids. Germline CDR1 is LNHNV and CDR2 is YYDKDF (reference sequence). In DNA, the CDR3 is TGTGCCACCAGCAGAGAAGAAGTGAGCACAGATACGCAGTATTTT. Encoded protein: CATSREEVSTDTQYF.

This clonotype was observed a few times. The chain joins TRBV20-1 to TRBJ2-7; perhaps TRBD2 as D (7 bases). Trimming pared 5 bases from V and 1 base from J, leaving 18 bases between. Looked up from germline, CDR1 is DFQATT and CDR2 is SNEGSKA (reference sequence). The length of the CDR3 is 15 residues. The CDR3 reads CSAFSGERESYEQYF. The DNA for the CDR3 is TGCAGTGCTTTCTCAGGGGAGCGGGAATCCTACGAGCAGTACTTC.

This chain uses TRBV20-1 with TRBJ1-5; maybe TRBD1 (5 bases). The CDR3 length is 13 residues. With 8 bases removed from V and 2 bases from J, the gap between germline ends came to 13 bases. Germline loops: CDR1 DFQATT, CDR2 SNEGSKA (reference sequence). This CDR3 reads CSSGEGGNQPQHF. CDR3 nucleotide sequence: TGCAGTTCGGGGGAGGGAGGCAATCAGCCCCAGCATTTT.

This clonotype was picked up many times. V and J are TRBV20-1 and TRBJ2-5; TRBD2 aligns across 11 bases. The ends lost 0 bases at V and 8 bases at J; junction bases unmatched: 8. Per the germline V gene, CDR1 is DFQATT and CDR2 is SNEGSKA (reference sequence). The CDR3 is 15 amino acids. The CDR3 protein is CSAREIAGGLETQYF. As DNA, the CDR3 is TGCAGTGCTAGAGAGATAGCGGGGGGGCTAGAAACCCAGTACTTC.

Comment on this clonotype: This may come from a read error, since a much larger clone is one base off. DNA of the CDR3: TGTGCCTGCAGTCCCTCTTTCAGATACAACACCGGGGAGCTGTTTTTT. It yields the protein CACSPSFRYNTGELFF. The chain uses TRBV12-3 or TRBV12-4 and TRBJ2-2; D remains unclear. The CDR3 runs to 16 residues.

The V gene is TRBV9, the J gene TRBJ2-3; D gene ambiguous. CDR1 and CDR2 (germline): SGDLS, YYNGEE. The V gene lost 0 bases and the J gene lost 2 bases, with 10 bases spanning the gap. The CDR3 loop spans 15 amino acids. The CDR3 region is CASSVGPDFTDTQYF. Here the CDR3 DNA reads TGTGCCAGCAGCGTAGGGCCAGACTTCACAGATACGCAGTATTTT.

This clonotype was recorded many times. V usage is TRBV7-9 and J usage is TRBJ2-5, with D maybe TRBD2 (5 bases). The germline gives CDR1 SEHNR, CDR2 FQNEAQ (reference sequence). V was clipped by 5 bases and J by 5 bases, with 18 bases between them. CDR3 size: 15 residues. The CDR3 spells CASSRLGRGTETQYF. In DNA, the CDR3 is TGTGCCAGCAGCCGTCTAGGGAGAGGTACGGAGACCCAGTACTTC.

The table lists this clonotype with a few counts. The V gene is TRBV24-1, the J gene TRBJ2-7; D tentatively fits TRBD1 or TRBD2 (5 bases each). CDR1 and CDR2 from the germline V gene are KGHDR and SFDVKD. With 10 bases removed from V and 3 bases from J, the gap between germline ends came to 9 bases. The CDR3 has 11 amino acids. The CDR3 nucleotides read TGTGCCACGGGGGAGAACTACGAGCAGTACTTC. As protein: CATGENYEQYF.

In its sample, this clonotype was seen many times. Written as DNA, the CDR3 is TGTGCCAGCAGAACTAGAGAATTTACGGATACGCAGTATTTT. Its translation is CASRTREFTDTQYF. The chain employs TRBV6-1 and TRBJ2-3; D is perhaps TRBD2 (5 bases). The CDR3 runs to 14 residues. The germline V gene has CDR1 MNHNS and CDR2 SASEGT. Trimming shortened V by 6 bases and J by 6 bases, and 16 bases separated the two germline ends.

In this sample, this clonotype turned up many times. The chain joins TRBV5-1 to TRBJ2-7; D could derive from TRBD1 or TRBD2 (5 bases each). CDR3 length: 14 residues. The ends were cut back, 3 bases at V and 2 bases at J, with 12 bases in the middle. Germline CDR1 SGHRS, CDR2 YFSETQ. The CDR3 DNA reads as TGCGCCAGCAGCTCACCGGGACCTACCTACGAGCAGTACTTC. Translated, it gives CASSSPGPTYEQYF.

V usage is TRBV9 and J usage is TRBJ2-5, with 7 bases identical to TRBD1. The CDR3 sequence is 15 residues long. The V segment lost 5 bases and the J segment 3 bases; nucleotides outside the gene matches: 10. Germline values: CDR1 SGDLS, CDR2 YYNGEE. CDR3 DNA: TGTGCCAGCAGTGACCCGACAGGGAGCAAAGAGACCCAGTACTTC. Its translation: CASSDPTGSKETQYF.